This record looks at one T cell receptor beta chain sequence and its context. Antigen: not known. Germline assignment: CDR1 SGHRS and CDR2 YFSETQ. Trimming pared 0 bases from V and 2 bases from J, leaving 13 bases between. The CDR3 runs to 16 residues. This table comes from immunoSEQ multiplex PCR, and its TCRdb copy is limited to in-frame clones, with some not included. Of fewer than 30,000 clones listed, about 87% are singletons. This sample is drawn from a study of OX40 agonist ivuxolimab in advanced cancers. Study background: Three patients responded partially, comprising one with hepatocellular carcinoma and two with cutaneous melanoma. Whole-study results and caveats: The work left the antigen specificity of expanded peripheral T cells undetermined.

This receptor was identified in an adult with an advanced solid tumor such as melanoma, head and neck, liver or kidney cancer. The V and J genes are TRBV5-1 and TRBJ2-3, with unresolved D. Sequenced here: CD4+ or CD8+ T cells sorted from blood, sampled in a trial of the OX40 agonist ivuxolimab. The CDR3 reads CASSLVWRNPTDTQYF. CDR3 coding DNA: TGCGCCAGCAGCTTGGTATGGCGCAACCCCACAGATACGCAGTATTTT. The variable domain in full, with the rest retrieved from reference TRBV5-1 and TRBJ2-3, is KAGVTQTPRYLIKTRGQQVTLSCSPISGHRSVSWYQQTPGQGLQFLFEYFSETQRNKGNFPGRFSGRQFSNSRSEMNVSTLELGDSALYLCASSLVWRNPTDTQYFGPGTRLTVL.